This T cell receptor beta chain is drawn from a study of blood T cell repertoires in COVID-19. Whole-study context: The study drew acute and convalescent COVID-19 samples from the United States, Italy and Spain. Sample material is recorded as cDNA or gDNA derived from T cells, B-cell-depleted T cells, or PBMCs.

Trimming cost V 0 bases and J 8 bases; bases outside gene matches: 2. The CDR3 length is 13 residues. Germline V CDR1 and CDR2: SGHRS, YFSETQ. Authors' analysis steps: Nucleated cell counts were estimated from reference gene primer amplification. The protocol was immunoSEQ multiplex PCR, while the TCRdb copy is restricted to in-frame clones and leaves out a portion. The V and J calls and clone size come from that table; D and trimming were worked out from the DNA. The sample records approximately 91,000 clones, nearly 90% being singletons. This sequence joins TRBV5-1 and TRBJ1-2; 9 nucleotides agree with TRBD1. This TCR came from a man between 70 and 80 years old with acute or convalescent COVID-19. Sequencing was performed on peripheral blood. The CDR3 spells CASSLGTGVGYTF. Here the CDR3 DNA reads TGCGCCAGCAGCTTGGGGACAGGGGTCGGCTACACCTTC.